The rows below give T cell receptor beta chains drawn from one sample of a study of T cell responses to AZD1222 COVID-19 vaccine. TCRdb's copy holds only in-frame clones and misses some; the assay was immunoSEQ multiplex PCR. Of over 150,000 clones listed, 90% are singletons. Specimen: peripheral blood, collected on day 0 of AZD1222 vaccination. These receptors all stem from an adult in good health. The CDR3 runs from the conserved cysteine through the conserved F or W. The D gene is left open where the match is weak. For some rows the clone size is stated as once, few or many, or as a class when expanded; others skip it.

J gene | CDR3 length | D gene | V gene | clone size | CDR3 DNA | CDR3 protein
TRBJ2-7 | 10 | NA | TRBV2 | NA | TGTGCCAGCGCTAGGGAGGAGCAGTACTTC | CASAREEQYF
TRBJ2-2 | 17 | NA | TRBV18 | many | TGTGCCAGCTCACCACTTCCAGGCAACACGAACACCGGGGAGCTGTTTTTT | CASSPLPGNTNTGELFF
TRBJ2-7 | 14 | NA | TRBV2 | NA | TGTGCCAGCAGAAAGGGGGGGGACCCCTACGAGCAGTACTTC | CASRKGGDPYEQYF
TRBJ1-2 | 15 | NA | TRBV7-9 | NA | TGTGCCAGCAGCCCAAGTCTTACAGCTAACTATGGCTACACCTTC | CASSPSLTANYGYTF
TRBJ1-2 | 13 | NA | TRBV11-1 | once | TGTGCCAGCAGCGAAACAGGTGCCTATGGCTACACCTTC | CASSETGAYGYTF
TRBJ2-5 | 15 | TRBD1 | TRBV10-3 | NA | TGTGCCATCAGTGGTCGGGACAGGGTGGGGGAGACCCAGTACTTC | CAISGRDRVGETQYF
TRBJ1-2 | 11 | NA | TRBV10-3 | NA | TGTGCCATCAGCGAGGGTTTCGGCTACACCTTC | CAISEGFGYTF
TRBJ1-2 | 15 | NA | TRBV14 | NA | TGTGCCAGCAGCCAGTCACCTACGGGGACGGATGGCTACACCTTC | CASSQSPTGTDGYTF
TRBJ2-5 | 14 | NA | TRBV4-3 | NA | TGCGCCAGCAGCCAAGATGTTTCGGGGGAGACCCAGTACTTC | CASSQDVSGETQYF
TRBJ2-1 | 15 | TRBD1 | TRBV5-1 | once | TGCGCCAGCAGCGCAACAGGGGGCGGTTACAATGAGCAGTTCTTC | CASSATGGGYNEQFF
TRBJ2-2 | 15 | NA | TRBV7-3 | once | TGTGCCAGCAGCCCGCCTAACCCCGACGCCGGGGAGCTGTTTTTT | CASSPPNPDAGELFF
TRBJ2-1 | 16 | TRBD1 | TRBV6-2/TRBV6-3 | few | TGTGCCAGCAGTTACTTCCCGGGACAGGGGGCGGATGAGCAGTTCTTC | CASSYFPGQGADEQFF
TRBJ1-6 | 16 | NA | TRBV7-6 | NA | TGTGCCAGCAGCTTAATGGCAGGGGCCTCTAATTCACCCCTCCACTTT | CASSLMAGASNSPLHF
TRBJ1-3 | 15 | NA | TRBV15 | NA | TGTGCCACCAGCAGAGATGCAGGGGCGGGAAACACCATATATTTT | CATSRDAGAGNTIYF
TRBJ2-7 | 15 | NA | TRBV11-3 | once | TGTGCCAGCAGCTTAGTGTCAGGGGCCAACCACGAGCAGTACTTC | CASSLVSGANHEQYF
TRBJ2-7 | 15 | TRBD1 | TRBV5-6 | NA | TGTGCCAGCAGCTTGGATGACAGGGTCATTTACGAGCAGTACTTC | CASSLDDRVIYEQYF
TRBJ2-7 | 11 | NA | TRBV19 | once | TGTGCCAGTAGTACTCACTACGAGCAGTACTTC | CASSTHYEQYF
TRBJ1-6 | 18 | TRBD1 | TRBV19 | NA | TGTGCCAGTAGTGGGACAGGGATAGAGATCTCCCTTCATTCACCCCTCCACTTT | CASSGTGIEISLHSPLHF
TRBJ1-1 | 16 | NA | TRBV5-1 | NA | TGCGCCAGCAGCTTGAATATCCGGGGAAGTCGTTCTGAAGCTTTCTTT | CASSLNIRGSRSEAFF
TRBJ2-3 | 15 | NA | TRBV27 | NA | TGTGCCAGCAGTTTTAGGACGGCTAGCACAGATACGCAGTATTTT | CASSFRTASTDTQYF
TRBJ2-7 | 15 | TRBD2 | TRBV7-2 | NA | TGTGCCAGCAGCTTACTTCGTCGGGGGGCCTACGAGCAGTACTTC | CASSLLRRGAYEQYF
TRBJ2-1 | 14 | NA | TRBV2 | NA | TGTGCCAGCAGTGAAGCGCTTGGGGTGGGGATGCAGTTCTTC | CASSEALGVGMQFF
TRBJ1-5 | 9 | NA | TRBV23-1 | few | TGCGCCCCTACGGAGCCCCAGCATTTT | CAPTEPQHF
TRBJ1-6 | 16 | NA | TRBV27 | NA | TGTGCCAGCAGTTTTCAGGCGAGCTCCTATAATTCACCCCTCCACTTT | CASSFQASSYNSPLHF
TRBJ1-3 | 14 | NA | TRBV11-2 | NA | TGTGCCAGCAGCCCAGGGTATGGCCGAAACACCATATATTTT | CASSPGYGRNTIYF
TRBJ2-5 | 16 | TRBD2 | TRBV5-6 | NA | TGTGCCAGCAGCTTGTTCGCCGGGACTAGCGGAGAGACCCAGTACTTC | CASSLFAGTSGETQYF
TRBJ2-3 | 16 | TRBD2 | TRBV5-1 | NA | TGCGCCAGCAGCTCGGGGACTAGCGCTAGCACAGATACGCAGTATTTT | CASSSGTSASTDTQYF
TRBJ2-7 | 13 | TRBD2 | TRBV10-2 | NA | TGCGCCAGCAGTGTCGTGGGAGGGTACGAGCAGTACTTC | CASSVVGGYEQYF
TRBJ1-2 | 15 | TRBD1 | TRBV6-5 | NA | TGTGCCAGCAGTTATGACAGGGTCGGGAGCTATGGCTACACCTTC | CASSYDRVGSYGYTF
TRBJ2-7 | 14 | NA | TRBV6-5 | NA | TGTGCCAGCTCAACAGAGGGGTTCTCCTACGAGCAGTACTTC | CASSTEGFSYEQYF
TRBJ1-4 | 15 | NA | TRBV7-2 | NA | TGTGCCAGCAGCTTAGCCCCGGGGAAAAATGAAAAACTGTTTTTT | CASSLAPGKNEKLFF
TRBJ2-3 | 16 | TRBD2 | TRBV18 | NA | TGTGCCAGCTCGTCCTTAGCGGGGGGGAGCACAGATACGCAGTATTTT | CASSSLAGGSTDTQYF
TRBJ1-2 | 14 | NA | TRBV14 | NA | TGTGCCAGCAGCCAAGTGGGGCGGAACTATGGCTACACCTTC | CASSQVGRNYGYTF
TRBJ2-4 | 14 | TRBD2 | TRBV6-5 | few | TGTGCCAGCCGGGGGGGCCGGGGCAAAAACATTCAGTACTTC | CASRGGRGKNIQYF
TRBJ2-7 | 17 | TRBD2 | TRBV7-6 | once | TGTGCCAGCAGCTTAGGGGCCGGGACTAGGGATACCTACGAGCAGTACTTC | CASSLGAGTRDTYEQYF
TRBJ1-2 | 13 | NA | TRBV30 | NA | TGTGCCTGGAGTGGGACAGCTAACTATGGCTACACCTTC | CAWSGTANYGYTF
TRBJ1-2 | 14 | TRBD1 | TRBV19 | NA | TGTGCCAGTAGTAGAGACAGGGTTGACTATGGCTACACCTTC | CASSRDRVDYGYTF
TRBJ1-2 | 14 | NA | TRBV7-2 | NA | TGTGCCAGCAGCACTGGGGTCGGGTTCGCTGGCTACACCTTC | CASSTGVGFAGYTF
TRBJ2-5 | 15 | TRBD2 | TRBV6-6 | NA | TGTGCCAGCACCCGAGCTAGCGGGGGGGAAGAGACCCAGTACTTC | CASTRASGGEETQYF
TRBJ1-1 | 15 | NA | TRBV19 | NA | TGTGCCAGTAGTATTAGGGGCGGGGTTGAGACTGAAGCTTTCTTT | CASSIRGGVETEAFF
TRBJ1-5 | 14 | NA | TRBV19 | once | TGTGCCAGTAGTCCGGACAGCTTTAATCAGCCCCAGCATTTT | CASSPDSFNQPQHF
TRBJ2-3 | 12 | NA | TRBV9 | once | TGTGCCAGCAGCGCCCGCACAGATACGCAGTATTTT | CASSARTDTQYF
TRBJ1-3 | 15 | NA | TRBV18 | NA | TGTGCCAGCTCACCCTCCGGGGACTCTGGAAACACCATATATTTT | CASSPSGDSGNTIYF
TRBJ1-2 | 16 | NA | TRBV5-6 | NA | TGTGCCAGCAGCTTGCGTGGGGACCCCTCTGACTATGGCTACACCTTC | CASSLRGDPSDYGYTF
TRBJ1-1 | 15 | TRBD1 | TRBV19 | NA | TGTGCCAGTACCACCTCAGGACAGGGCCCCACTGAAGCTTTCTTT | CASTTSGQGPTEAFF
TRBJ2-2 | 15 | NA | TRBV7-8 | NA | TGTGCCAGCAGCTTGGGGGACCGGCTCGCCGGGGAGCTGTTTTTT | CASSLGDRLAGELFF
TRBJ2-4 | 17 | NA | TRBV7-9 | NA | TGTGCCAGCAGCTTAGAGGGGCAGCTCGAAGCCAAAAACATTCAGTACTTC | CASSLEGQLEAKNIQYF
TRBJ2-7 | 15 | TRBD1 | TRBV6-5 | NA | TGTGCCAGCAGTTACTCGGGACAGGGGATCTACGAGCAGTACTTC | CASSYSGQGIYEQYF
TRBJ1-5 | 16 | TRBD1 | TRBV5-8 | NA | TGTGCCAGCAGCCGACGCTTACAGGGGGCGAATCAGCCCCAGCATTTT | CASSRRLQGANQPQHF
TRBJ2-5 | 14 | NA | TRBV2 | NA | TGTGCCAGCGCCAGGGACATGTTTTCGGAGACCCAGTACTTC | CASARDMFSETQYF
TRBJ2-5 | 14 | TRBD1 | TRBV9 | NA | TGTGCCAGCAGCTTCGGACAGGCACAAGAGACCCAGTACTTC | CASSFGQAQETQYF
TRBJ1-1 | 15 | NA | TRBV2 | once | TGTGCCAGCAGGGAGGATAGGAAGATGAACACTGAAGCTTTCTTT | CASREDRKMNTEAFF
TRBJ1-3 | 16 | TRBD1 | TRBV4-2 | NA | TGTGCCAGCAGCCAAGATTTGGCAGGGGGCGGAAACACCATATATTTT | CASSQDLAGGGNTIYF
TRBJ1-1 | 13 | NA | TRBV9 | NA | TGTGCCAGCAGCCTGGGGACGAACACTGAAGCTTTCTTT | CASSLGTNTEAFF
TRBJ2-7 | 14 | TRBD2 | TRBV25-1 | NA | TGTGCCAGCAGTCGGGGGGGAGGAGTTGACGAGCAGTACTTC | CASSRGGGVDEQYF
TRBJ2-7 | 18 | TRBD1 | TRBV19 | NA | TGTGCCAGTAGCTCTACTTCGCCTCTCGGGACAGGGGAGAGGGAGCAGTACTTC | CASSSTSPLGTGEREQYF